The sequence of this T cell receptor (beta chain) was determined in a study of cytomegalovirus exposure and HLA in healthy donors. Overall study results and limits: Later on, analysis showed that most CMV-associated TCR beta chains appeared to be HLA-restricted. Some V segments (TRBV6-2 and TRBV6-3 among them) were excluded as indistinguishable.

Of note for this clone: Its specificity is not known.

The PCR contained 60 Vbeta and 13 Jbeta primers. Some clones are missing from TCRdb's copy, which holds only in-frame ones; the method was immunoSEQ multiplex PCR. The sample data list over 50,000 clones. V dropped 6 bases and J dropped 5 bases, with 16 bases sitting between them. CDR1 and CDR2 (germline): LNHDA, SQIVND (reference sequence). The CDR3 is 14 residues long. The TCR sequence derives from a man aged 50-60 years in good health and CMV-seropositive. Material for sequencing was PBMCs. V gene TRBV19 combines with J gene TRBJ2-5; possibly TRBD2 for D (5 bases). CDR3 DNA: TGTGCCAGTAGGATGCGCGCCGGCGGGGAGACCCAGTACTTC. Its translation: CASRMRAGGETQYF.